This passage covers 2 T cell receptor beta chains from one sample sequenced in a study of blood T cells in healthy people across ages. Through a sample-barcoded 5' primer and a J-beta primer mix, a second PCR was run for about 6 to 11 cycles. TCRdb used MiXCR to reprocess the 5' RACE reads, holding one entry per CDR3 protein. The sample carries 1.4 million to 1.5 million distinct CDR3 sequences, roughly 45% recorded once. The sample taken for sequencing was blood. The source of these receptors is a woman aged 18-29 years in good health.

In DNA, the CDR3 is TGTGCCAGCAGTTTCGAGTACAACAATGAGCAGTTCTTC. This sequence encodes CASSFEYNNEQFF. The V call is TRBV27, the J call TRBJ2-1; no reliable D call. Germline CDR1 is MNHEY and CDR2 is SMNVEV (reference sequence). Trimming cost V 3 bases and J 5 bases, with 8 bases left between them. The CDR3 runs to 13 residues.

This clonotype has just a few counts. V gene TRBV20-1 combines with J gene TRBJ2-1; D perhaps matches TRBD2 (5 bases). The V and J ends lost 4 bases and 7 bases respectively, with 20 bases between them. Germline V lookup: CDR1 DFQATT, CDR2 SNEGSKA (reference sequence). CDR3 size: 15 residues. CDR3 bases: TGCAGTGCTACCCATATAACTAGAGTAAAGAATGAGCAGTTCTTC. It is translated as CSATHITRVKNEQFF.